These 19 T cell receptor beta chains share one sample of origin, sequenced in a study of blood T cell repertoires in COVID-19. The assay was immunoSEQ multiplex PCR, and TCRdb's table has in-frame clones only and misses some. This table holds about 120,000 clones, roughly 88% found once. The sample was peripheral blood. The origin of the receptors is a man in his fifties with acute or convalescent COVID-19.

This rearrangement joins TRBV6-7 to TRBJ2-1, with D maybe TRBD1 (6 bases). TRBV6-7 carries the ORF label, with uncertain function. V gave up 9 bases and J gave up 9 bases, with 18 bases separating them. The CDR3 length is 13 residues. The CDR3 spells CARRITTGFEQFF. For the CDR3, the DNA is TGTGCCAGACGGATTACCACAGGGTTTGAGCAGTTCTTC.

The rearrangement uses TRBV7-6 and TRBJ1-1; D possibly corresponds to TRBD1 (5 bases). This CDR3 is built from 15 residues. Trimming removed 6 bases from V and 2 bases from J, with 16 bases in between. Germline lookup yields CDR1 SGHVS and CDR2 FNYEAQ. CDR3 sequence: CASSFHAGQNTEAFF. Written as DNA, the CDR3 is TGTGCCAGCAGTTTCCATGCTGGACAAAACACTGAAGCTTTCTTT.

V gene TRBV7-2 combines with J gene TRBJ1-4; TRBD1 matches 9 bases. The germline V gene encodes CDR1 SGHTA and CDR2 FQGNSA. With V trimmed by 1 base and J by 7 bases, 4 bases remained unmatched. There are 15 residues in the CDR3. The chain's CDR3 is CASSLVTGGGEKLFF. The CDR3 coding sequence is TGTGCCAGCAGCTTAGTGACAGGGGGAGGTGAAAAACTGTTTTTT.

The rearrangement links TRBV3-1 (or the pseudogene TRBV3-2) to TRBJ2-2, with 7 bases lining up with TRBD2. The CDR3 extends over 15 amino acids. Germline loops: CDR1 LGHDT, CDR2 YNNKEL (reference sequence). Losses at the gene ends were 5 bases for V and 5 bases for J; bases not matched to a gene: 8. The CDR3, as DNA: TGTGCCAGCAGCTTCGGACTAGATAGGACCGGGGAGCTGTTTTTT. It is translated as CASSFGLDRTGELFF.

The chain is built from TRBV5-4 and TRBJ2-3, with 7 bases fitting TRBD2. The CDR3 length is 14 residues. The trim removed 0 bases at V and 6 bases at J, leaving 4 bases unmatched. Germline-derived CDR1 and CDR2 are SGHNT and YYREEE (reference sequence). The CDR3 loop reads CASSLAGGSDTQYF. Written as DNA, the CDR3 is TGTGCCAGCAGCTTGGCGGGGGGTTCGGATACGCAGTATTTT.

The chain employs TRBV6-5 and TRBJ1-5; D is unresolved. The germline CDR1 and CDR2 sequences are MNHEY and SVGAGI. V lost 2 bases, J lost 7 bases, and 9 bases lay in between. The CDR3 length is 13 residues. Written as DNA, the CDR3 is TGTGCCAGCAGTTACGGGAGTCGGCAGCCCCAGCATTTT. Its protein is CASSYGSRQPQHF.

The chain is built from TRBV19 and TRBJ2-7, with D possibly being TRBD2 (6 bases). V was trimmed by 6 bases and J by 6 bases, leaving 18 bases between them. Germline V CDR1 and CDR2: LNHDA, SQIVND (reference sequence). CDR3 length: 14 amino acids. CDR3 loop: CASSPTSYGSEQYF. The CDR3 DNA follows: TGTGCCAGTAGCCCGACTAGTTACGGCTCCGAGCAGTACTTC.

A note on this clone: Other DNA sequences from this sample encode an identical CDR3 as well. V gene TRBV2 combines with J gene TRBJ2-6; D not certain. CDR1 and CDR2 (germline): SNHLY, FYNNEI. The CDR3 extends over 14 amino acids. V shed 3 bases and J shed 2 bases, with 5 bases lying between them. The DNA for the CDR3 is TGTGCCAGCAGTGACCGGGCTGGGGCCAACGTCCTGACTTTC. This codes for CASSDRAGANVLTF.

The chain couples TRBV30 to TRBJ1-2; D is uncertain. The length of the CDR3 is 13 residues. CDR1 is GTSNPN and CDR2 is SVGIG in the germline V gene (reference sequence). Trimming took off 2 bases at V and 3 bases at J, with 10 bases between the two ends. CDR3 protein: CAWSPGRDYGYTF. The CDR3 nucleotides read TGTGCCTGGAGTCCTGGGAGGGACTATGGCTACACCTTC.

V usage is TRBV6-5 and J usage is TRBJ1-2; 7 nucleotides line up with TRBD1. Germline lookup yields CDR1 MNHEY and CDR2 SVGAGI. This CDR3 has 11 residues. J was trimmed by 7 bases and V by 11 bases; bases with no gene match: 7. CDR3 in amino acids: CASRGTSGYTF. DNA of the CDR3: TGTGCCTCCAGGGGGACTAGTGGCTACACCTTC.

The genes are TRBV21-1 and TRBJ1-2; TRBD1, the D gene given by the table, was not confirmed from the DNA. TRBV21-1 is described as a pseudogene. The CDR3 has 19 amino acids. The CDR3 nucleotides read TGTGCCAGCAGCAAAGCAGCGACAGGCCCAGTTTTACATAACTATGGCTACACCTTC. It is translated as CASSKAATGPVLHNYGYTF.

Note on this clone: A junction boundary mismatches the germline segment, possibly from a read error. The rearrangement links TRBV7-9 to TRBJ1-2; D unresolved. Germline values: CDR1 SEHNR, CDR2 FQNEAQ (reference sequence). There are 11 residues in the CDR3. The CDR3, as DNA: TGTGCCAGCAGCTTAGAAAGCGATTTGGCCTTC. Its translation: CASSLESDLAF.

The CDR3 nucleotides are TGTGCCAGTACCGTGGGGGCACCTAAATCTGGGGCCAACGTCCTGACTTTC. Protein product: CASTVGAPKSGANVLTF. V usage is TRBV19 and J usage is TRBJ2-6; D perhaps matches TRBD1 (6 bases). There are 17 residues in the CDR3. In germline, CDR1 is LNHDA, CDR2 SQIVND (reference sequence). V was pared by 7 bases and J by 1 base, with 17 bases between.

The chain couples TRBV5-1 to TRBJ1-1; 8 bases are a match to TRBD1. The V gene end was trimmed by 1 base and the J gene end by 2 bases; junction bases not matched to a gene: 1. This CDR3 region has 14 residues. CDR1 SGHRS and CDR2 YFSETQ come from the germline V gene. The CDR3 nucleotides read TGCGCCAGCAGCTTGACAGGGGGTAACACTGAAGCTTTCTTT. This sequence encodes CASSLTGGNTEAFF.

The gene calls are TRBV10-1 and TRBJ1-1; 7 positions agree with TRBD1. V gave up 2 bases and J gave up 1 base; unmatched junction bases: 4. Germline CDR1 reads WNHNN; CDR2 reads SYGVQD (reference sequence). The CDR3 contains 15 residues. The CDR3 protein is CASSENRGPNTEAFF. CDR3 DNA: TGCGCCAGCAGTGAGAACAGGGGCCCGAACACTGAAGCTTTCTTT.

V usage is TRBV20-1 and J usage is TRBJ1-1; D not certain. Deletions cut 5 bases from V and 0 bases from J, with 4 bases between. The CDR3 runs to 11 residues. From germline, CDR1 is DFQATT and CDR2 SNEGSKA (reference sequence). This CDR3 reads CSAGMNTEAFF. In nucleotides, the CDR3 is TGCAGTGCTGGCATGAACACTGAAGCTTTCTTT.

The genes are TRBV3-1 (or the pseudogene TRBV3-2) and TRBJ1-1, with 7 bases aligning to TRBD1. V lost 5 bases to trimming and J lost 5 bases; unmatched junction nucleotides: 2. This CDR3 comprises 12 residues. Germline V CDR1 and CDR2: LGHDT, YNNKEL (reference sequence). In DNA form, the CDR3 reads TGTGCCAGCAGCGCGACAGGGACTGAAGCTTTCTTT. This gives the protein CASSATGTEAFF.

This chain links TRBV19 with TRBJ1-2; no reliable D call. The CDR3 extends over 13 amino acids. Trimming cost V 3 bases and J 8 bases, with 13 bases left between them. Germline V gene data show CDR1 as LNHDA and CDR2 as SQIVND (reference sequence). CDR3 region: CASSIGRRLGYTF. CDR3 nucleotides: TGTGCCAGTAGTATTGGGCGCCGGTTAGGCTACACCTTC.

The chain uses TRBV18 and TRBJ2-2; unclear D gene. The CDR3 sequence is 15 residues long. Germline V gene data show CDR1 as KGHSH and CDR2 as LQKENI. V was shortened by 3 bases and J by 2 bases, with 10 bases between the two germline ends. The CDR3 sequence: CASSPRVPNTGELFF. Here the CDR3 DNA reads TGTGCCAGCTCACCTCGGGTTCCAAACACCGGGGAGCTGTTTTTT.